The present T cell receptor (beta chain) was sequenced within a study of T-cell reconstitution after alpha-beta-depleted transplantation in children. This clonotype has just a few counts. The antigen remains undetermined. The study's findings and limits: The high TCRbeta diversity at day 60 in some patients came from surviving recipient T cells and thymic progenitors. T-cell counts and diversity at one year following transplant were attributed mainly to newly produced T cells. Reports say that about two months after transplant, the alpha-beta T cells came out of several hundred graft clones that had expanded.

The CDR3 length is 15 residues. V trimming: 2 bases; J trimming: 4 bases; junction bases outside the gene matches: 6. CDR1 and CDR2 from the germline V gene are MGHDK and SYGVNS. Unique molecular identifiers were incorporated when the TCRbeta library was constructed. TCRdb redid the calling of the PCR reads with MiXCR, one entry per CDR3 protein. The sample has about 27,000 distinct CDR3 sequences, roughly a sixth seen once. The clonotype originates from a male patient between 2 and 9 years old who had a stem cell transplant for acute lymphoblastic leukemia, so the T cells may come from the graft donor. The sample consisted of PBMCs, mostly from graft donor cells, taken 60 days after TCRalphabeta/CD19-depleted stem cell transplant. V and J are TRBV25-1 and TRBJ2-3; the match to TRBD2 covers 7 bases. The CDR3 protein is CASSETSGVADTQYF. Here the CDR3 DNA reads TGTGCCAGCAGTGAAACAAGCGGGGTGGCAGATACGCAGTATTTT.